What follows are 7 T cell receptor beta chains derived from one specimen sequenced in a study of cytomegalovirus exposure and HLA in healthy donors. 60 Vbeta and 13 Jbeta primers were used in PCR. The repertoire was sequenced with immunoSEQ multiplex PCR; TCRdb's copy has only in-frame clones and lacks some. The sample shows about 140,000 clones, approximately 72% of them seen only once. Sequencing was carried out using PBMCs. The source of these receptors is a man in his forties or fifties in good health and CMV-seronegative.

CDR3 sequence reads: CASSPPSGSGTGEQYF. The DNA for the CDR3 is TGTGCCAGCTCACCACCTAGCGGGAGTGGAACAGGCGAGCAGTACTTC. This chain links TRBV18 with TRBJ2-7, with 9 bases aligning to TRBD2. Germline CDR1 KGHSH, CDR2 LQKENI. CDR3 length equals 16 residues. The J segment lost 6 bases and the V segment lost 0 bases, leaving 9 bases of the junction unmatched.

Only a few counts were recorded for this clone. The chain joins TRBV10-1 to TRBJ2-5; tentatively, D is TRBD2 (5 bases). CDR1 and CDR2 from the germline V gene are WNHNN and SYGVQD (reference sequence). This CDR3 has 13 residues. Trimming took 7 bases from V and 5 from J, leaving 14 bases between them. The DNA for the CDR3 is TGCGCCAGCACTGAATCAGAGCGGGAGACCCAGTACTTC. This codes for CASTESERETQYF.

The gene calls are TRBV29-1 and TRBJ2-7, with D hard to call. Trimming took 3 bases from V and 5 from J, leaving 8 bases between them. The CDR3 has 11 residues. CDR1 is SQVTM, CDR2 ANQGSEA, per germline. CDR3 nucleotides: TGCAGCGTTGATGGTCAGAACGAGCAGTACTTC. Its protein product is CSVDGQNEQYF.

This clone has only a few counts. The chain combines TRBV5-8 with TRBJ2-6; possible D gene TRBD1, 6 bases. This CDR3 spans 15 amino acids. V lost 4 bases and J lost 2, with 10 bases in between. Germline assignment: CDR1 SGHTS and CDR2 YDEGEE. CDR3 loop: CASSPHRAGANVLTF. The DNA of the CDR3 is TGTGCCAGCAGCCCACACAGGGCTGGGGCCAACGTCCTGACTTTC.

This clone was detected a few times. The chain links TRBV5-1 to TRBJ2-1, with 12 bases aligning to TRBD2. The CDR3 spans 17 residues. Losses at the gene ends were 3 bases for V and 7 bases for J; bases not matched to a gene: 11. CDR1 is SGHRS, CDR2 YFSETQ, per germline. The DNA of the CDR3 is TGCGCCAGCAGCTCGCGGACTAGCGGGGAGGGGTTGAATGAGCAGTTCTTC. Translated, it gives CASSSRTSGEGLNEQFF.

The chain combines TRBV4-3 with TRBJ1-1; D is undetermined. The germline V gene has CDR1 LGHNA and CDR2 YSLEER. V was cut by 0 bases and J by 7 bases, with 9 bases left in between. The CDR3 consists of 13 residues. CDR3 DNA: TGCGCCAGCAGCCAAGATCGGGGAAATGAAGCTTTCTTT. Residues: CASSQDRGNEAFF.

The genes are TRBV5-6 and TRBJ2-1; 7 nucleotides match TRBD1. The length of the CDR3 is 13 residues. Germline V CDR1 and CDR2: SGHDT, YYEEEE. With V trimmed by 0 bases and J by 9 bases, 3 bases remained unmatched. The CDR3 protein is CASSLVRGTEQFF. The DNA for the CDR3 is TGTGCCAGCAGCTTGGTCAGGGGGACTGAGCAGTTCTTC.